The 17 T cell receptor beta chains given below trace back to one sample, sequenced in a study of blood T cells in healthy people across ages. A second 7 to 11 cycle PCR used barcoded and J-beta primers. TCRdb itself ran the 5' RACE reads through MiXCR, one entry per CDR3 protein. This table holds 1.5 million to 2 million distinct CDR3 sequences, 40% to 55% found once. Sequenced: blood. These receptors were collected from a woman between 40 and 50 years old in good health.

This chain connects TRBV2 to TRBJ1-6; a weak D match, TRBD1 (6 bases). V gave up 7 bases and J gave up 10 bases, with 14 bases separating them. The CDR3 has 13 amino acids. Germline CDR1 reads SNHLY; CDR2 reads FYNNEI. In nucleotides, the CDR3 is TGTGCCAGCAAATGGGGGCAAGAATCACCCCTCCACTTT. Amino acids: CASKWGQESPLHF.

The chain uses TRBV7-2 and TRBJ2-7; D is possibly TRBD1 (5 bases). The ends were cut back, 5 bases at V and 7 bases at J, with 18 bases in the middle. CDR1 is SGHTA, CDR2 FQGNSA, per germline. This CDR3 spans 14 amino acids. CDR3 protein: CASSPSRTSQEQYF. DNA for the CDR3: TGTGCCAGCAGCCCATCAAGGACATCGCAAGAGCAGTACTTC.

This clonotype was seen once. V gene TRBV6-1 combines with J gene TRBJ2-1; 8 bases agree with TRBD2. Germline V gene lookup returns CDR1 MNHNS and CDR2 SASEGT. There are 16 residues in the CDR3. After removal of 7 bases from V and 2 bases from J, the junction contained 10 bases not matched to a gene. Here the CDR3 reads CASNPGSGRTYNEQFF. CDR3 sequence (DNA): TGTGCCAGCAACCCAGGGAGCGGGAGAACCTACAATGAGCAGTTCTTC.

This clonotype appeared a few times. The V and J genes are TRBV5-1 and TRBJ2-2; the D gene could be TRBD1 or TRBD2 (5 bases each). Trimming pared 1 base from V and 4 bases from J, leaving 11 bases between. The V gene's germline CDR1 is SGHRS and CDR2 YFSETQ. This CDR3 has 15 amino acids. This CDR3 is CASSLPGTSTGELFF. In nucleotides, the CDR3 is TGCGCCAGCAGCTTGCCAGGGACCAGCACCGGGGAGCTGTTTTTT.

V usage is TRBV20-1 and J usage is TRBJ1-2; maybe TRBD1 (6 bases). CDR1 DFQATT and CDR2 SNEGSKA come from the germline V gene (reference sequence). This CDR3 contains 15 residues. The V and J ends lost 3 bases and 8 bases respectively, with 22 bases between them. CDR3 in amino acids: CSASGIQGTVWGYTF. The CDR3 coding sequence is TGCAGTGCTAGCGGAATACAGGGTACCGTATGGGGCTACACCTTC.

CDR3 nucleotides: TGTGCCAGCAGCGTAGTAGCGGGGGGGCAAGATACGCAGTATTTT. Translating it yields CASSVVAGGQDTQYF. This sequence joins TRBV9 and TRBJ2-3, with TRBD2 matching over 11 bases. The junction had 2 bases not matched to a gene; V was cut back by 0 bases and J by 5 bases. Germline V gene data show CDR1 as SGDLS and CDR2 as YYNGEE. CDR3 size: 15 residues.

Only a few counts were recorded for this clonotype. The chain joins TRBV10-3 to TRBJ2-7; weak D call: TRBD2 (6 bases). The germline V and J ends were trimmed by 4 bases and 6 bases, with 16 bases remaining between them. This CDR3 has 14 amino acids. Germline V gene sequence: CDR1 ENHRY, CDR2 SYGVKD. The CDR3 bases are TGTGCCATCAGTGTAAAGGGCCTGGGGGGCGAGCAGTACTTC. Residues: CAISVKGLGGEQYF.

This chain connects TRBV4-1 to TRBJ2-7; 11 bases line up with TRBD1. The better agreement between TRBJ2-5 and the DNA end casts doubt on the J call. The length of the CDR3 is 16 residues. Germline values: CDR1 MGHRA, CDR2 YSYEKL. The CDR3, as DNA: TGCGCCAGCAGCCAAGATCCCGGGACAGGGGGTGGGACCCAGTACTTC. It yields the protein CASSQDPGTGGGTQYF.

The V and J genes are TRBV29-1 and TRBJ2-3; D is possibly TRBD2 (6 bases). Germline V gene sequence: CDR1 SQVTM, CDR2 ANQGSEA. This CDR3 contains 14 residues. V lost 5 bases, J lost 2 bases, and 14 bases lay in between. The DNA for the CDR3 is TGCAGCGTTTGGGGGGACGGAGCCACAGATACGCAGTATTTT. It yields the protein CSVWGDGATDTQYF.

This clonotype was counted only a few times. The chain joins TRBV6-5 to TRBJ1-2; 7 positions match TRBD1. This CDR3 is 15 amino acids long. Germline CDR1 MNHEY, CDR2 SVGAGI. The trim removed 6 bases at V and 2 bases at J, leaving 9 bases unmatched. CDR3 nucleotide sequence: TGTGCCAGCAGAGAGGACGGGACAGCCAACTATGGCTACACCTTC. It yields the protein CASREDGTANYGYTF.

This clonotype was counted between two and nine times. The rearrangement joins TRBV5-1 to TRBJ2-7; 7 bases fit TRBD2. The V gene's germline CDR1 is SGHRS and CDR2 YFSETQ. J was trimmed by 1 base and V by 0 bases; bases with no gene match: 7. This CDR3 is 16 amino acids long. The chain's CDR3 is CASSLAGGLISYEQYF. The CDR3 nucleotides read TGCGCCAGCAGCTTGGCCGGGGGGTTAATATCCTACGAGCAGTACTTC.

The rearrangement links TRBV5-1 to TRBJ2-7, with 7 nucleotides matching TRBD1. Germline V gene sequence: CDR1 SGHRS, CDR2 YFSETQ. The CDR3 has 14 residues. V gave up 6 bases and J gave up 1 base; unmatched junction bases: 7. The CDR3 DNA is TGCGCCAGCACATATCCAGGGGGTTCCTACGAGCAGTACTTC. Amino acid sequence: CASTYPGGSYEQYF.

This rearrangement joins TRBV6-5 to TRBJ2-4; D is perhaps TRBD1 (6 bases). The germline V gene has CDR1 MNHEY and CDR2 SVGAGI. The CDR3 spans 12 residues. Deletions cut 5 bases from V and 9 bases from J, with 11 bases between. CDR3 residues: CASSQQGTIQYF. The CDR3 DNA follows: TGTGCCAGCAGTCAACAGGGTACCATTCAGTACTTC.

This clonotype has a handful of counts. The J gene is TRBJ2-5, the V gene TRBV12-3 or TRBV12-4, with 7 bases aligning to TRBD2. V gave up 1 base and J gave up 2 bases; unmatched junction bases: 13. The CDR3 runs 18 residues. The DNA for the CDR3 is TGTGCCAGCAGTTTAGGCTGGGTGGTAGCGGGTGATCAAGAGACCCAGTACTTC. This gives the protein CASSLGWVVAGDQETQYF.

This clonotype was recorded a few times. This chain links TRBV28 with TRBJ2-4; 7 nucleotides agree with TRBD1. V dropped 6 bases and J dropped 13; count of bases not matched to a gene: 12. The CDR3 runs 13 residues. Germline-derived CDR1 and CDR2 are MDHEN and SYDVKM. CDR3 nucleotides: TGTGCCAGCAGCTCCGACAGGGATGGTGAGCAGTACTTC. Protein product: CASSSDRDGEQYF.

In its sample, this clonotype was seen once. The J gene is TRBJ2-7, the V gene TRBV5-5; no clear D gene. From germline, CDR1 is SGHKS and CDR2 YYEKEE (reference sequence). The CDR3 loop spans 14 amino acids. Trimming shortened V by 0 bases and J by 2 bases, and 9 bases separated the two germline ends. The CDR3 region is CASSLAGYTYEQYF. CDR3 nucleotides: TGTGCCAGCAGCTTGGCGGGTTACACCTACGAGCAGTACTTC. The complete variable domain, with remaining parts taken from reference TRBV5-5 and TRBJ2-7, reads DAGVTQSPTHLIKTRGQQVTLRCSPISGHKSVSWYQQVLGQGPQFIFQYYEKEERGRGNFPDRFSARQFPNYSSELNVNALLLGDSALYLCASSLAGYTYEQYFGPGTRLTVT.

V and J are TRBV5-1 and TRBJ2-5, with 8 bases identical to TRBD1. J lost 11 bases, V lost 0 bases, and 18 bases had no gene match. The CDR3 runs 17 residues. Germline lookup yields CDR1 SGHRS and CDR2 YFSETQ. The CDR3 nucleotides are TGCGCCAGCAGCTTGGCGGGCAGGGGGCCTTCCTACAATGAGCAGTACTTC. Translation gives CASSLAGRGPSYNEQYF.